This T cell receptor (beta chain) was recovered during a study of CD8+CD57+ T cells in acquired aplastic anemia. It was patients with CD8+CD57+ cell expansion by flow cytometry who were chosen for sequencing. This clonotype has ten or more counts. The J segment lost 15 bases and the V segment lost 7 bases, leaving 8 bases of the junction unmatched. From germline, CDR1 is LNHDA and CDR2 SQIVND (reference sequence). The CDR3 is made up of 13 amino acids. Genomic DNA was employed as the template in profiling TCR beta VDJ and CDR3. In TCRdb, the reads were re-called with MiXCR into one record per CDR3 protein. The sample yields under 200,000 distinct CDR3 sequences, 40% to 50% seen once.

The TCR comes from a human donor with aplastic anemia. The sample comprised sorted CD4+, CD8+, or CD8+CD57+ T cells (not recorded which) from PBMCs. The rearrangement joins TRBV19 to TRBJ2-1, with 14 nucleotides matching TRBD2. CDR3 amino acids: CASTPGLAGAWFF. CDR3 DNA: TGTGCCAGTACCCCGGGACTAGCGGGGGCGTGGTTCTTC.